Given below is one T cell receptor beta chain in context. Its target is not known. TCRdb's table, derived via immunoSEQ multiplex PCR, lists solely in-frame clones and lacks some. The sample records tens of thousands of clones, 90% being singletons. V lost 3 bases and J 0 bases, leaving 5 bases between the germline ends. The CDR3 totals 13 residues. Per the germline V gene, CDR1 is LNHDA and CDR2 is SQIVND (reference sequence). This record comes from a study of T cell responses to AZD1222 COVID-19 vaccine. Study-level findings and limits: At baseline, seropositivity was found in only a handful of AZD1222 recipients. Reportedly, close to half of spike-specific TCRs are directed against unmutated variant regions. Donors in the cohort were predominantly white British and more often female, and clonal diversity was possibly underestimated. Spike-specific TCR breadth and depth rose after two AZD1222 doses.

Sequenced here: peripheral blood, sampled on day 0 of AZD1222 vaccination. This chain joins TRBV19 and TRBJ1-1; D unclear. This TCR was sampled from an adult in good health. The CDR3 region is CASSISLNTEAFF. The CDR3 DNA is TGTGCCAGTAGTATCAGCCTGAACACTGAAGCTTTCTTT.